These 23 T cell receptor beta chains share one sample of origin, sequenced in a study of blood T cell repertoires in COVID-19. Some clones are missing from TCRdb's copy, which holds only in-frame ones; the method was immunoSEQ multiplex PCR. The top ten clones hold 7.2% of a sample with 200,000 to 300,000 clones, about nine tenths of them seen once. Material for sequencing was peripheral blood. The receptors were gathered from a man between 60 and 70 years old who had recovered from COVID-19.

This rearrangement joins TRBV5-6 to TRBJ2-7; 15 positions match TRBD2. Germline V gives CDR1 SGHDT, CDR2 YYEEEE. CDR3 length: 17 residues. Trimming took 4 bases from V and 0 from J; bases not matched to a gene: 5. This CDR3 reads CASSLGLAGGSSYEQYF. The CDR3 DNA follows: TGTGCCAGCAGCCTCGGACTAGCGGGGGGGAGCTCCTACGAGCAGTACTTC.

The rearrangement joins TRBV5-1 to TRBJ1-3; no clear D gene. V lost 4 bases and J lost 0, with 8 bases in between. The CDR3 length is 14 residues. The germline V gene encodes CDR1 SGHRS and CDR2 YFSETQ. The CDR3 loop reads CASSPGVSGNTIYF. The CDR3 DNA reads TGCGCCAGCAGCCCCGGGGTCTCTGGAAACACCATATATTTT.

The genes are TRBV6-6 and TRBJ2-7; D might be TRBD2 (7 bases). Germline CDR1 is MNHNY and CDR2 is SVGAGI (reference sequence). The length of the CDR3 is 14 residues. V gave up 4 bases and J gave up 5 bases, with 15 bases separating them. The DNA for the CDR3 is TGTGCCAGCAGTTTGGGGGGGGGCCACAACGAGCAGTACGTC. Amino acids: CASSLGGGHNEQYV.

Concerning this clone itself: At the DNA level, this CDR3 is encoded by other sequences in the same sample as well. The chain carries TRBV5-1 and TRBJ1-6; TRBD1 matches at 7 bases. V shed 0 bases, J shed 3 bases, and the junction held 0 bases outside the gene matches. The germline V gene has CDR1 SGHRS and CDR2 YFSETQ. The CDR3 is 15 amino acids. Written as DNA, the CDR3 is TGCGCCAGCAGCTTGGGACAGGGCTATAATTCACCCCTCCACTTT. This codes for CASSLGQGYNSPLHF.

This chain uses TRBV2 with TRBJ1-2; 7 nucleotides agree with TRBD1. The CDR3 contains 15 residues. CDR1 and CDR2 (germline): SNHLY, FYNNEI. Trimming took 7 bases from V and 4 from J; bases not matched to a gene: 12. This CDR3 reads CASTKNEGAVYGYTF. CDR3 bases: TGTGCCAGCACCAAAAACGAGGGGGCGGTCTATGGCTACACCTTC.

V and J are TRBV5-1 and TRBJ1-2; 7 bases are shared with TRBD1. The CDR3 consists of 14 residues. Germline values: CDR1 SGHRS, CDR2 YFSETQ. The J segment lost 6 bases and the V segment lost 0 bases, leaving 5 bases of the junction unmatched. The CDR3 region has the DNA TGCGCCAGCAGCTTGGCAGACAGGGATAATGGCTACACCTTC. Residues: CASSLADRDNGYTF. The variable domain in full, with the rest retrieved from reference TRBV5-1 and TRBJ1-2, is KAGVTQTPRYLIKTRGQQVTLSCSPISGHRSVSWYQQTPGQGLQFLFEYFSETQRNKGNFPGRFSGRQFSNSRSEMNVSTLELGDSALYLCASSLADRDNGYTFGSGTRLTVV.

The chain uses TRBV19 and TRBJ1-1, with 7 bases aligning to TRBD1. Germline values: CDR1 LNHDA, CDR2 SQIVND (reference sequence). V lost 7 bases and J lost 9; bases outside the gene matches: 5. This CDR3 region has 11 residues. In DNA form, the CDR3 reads TGTGCCAGTAAGGCAGGGGGACAAGCTTTCTTT. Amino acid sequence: CASKAGGQAFF.

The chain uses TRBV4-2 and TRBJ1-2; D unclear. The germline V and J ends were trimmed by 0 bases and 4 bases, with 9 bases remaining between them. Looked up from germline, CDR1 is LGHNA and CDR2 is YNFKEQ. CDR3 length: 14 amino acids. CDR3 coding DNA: TGTGCCAGCAGCCAAGACGCTCCGGTCTATGGCTACACCTTC. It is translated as CASSQDAPVYGYTF.

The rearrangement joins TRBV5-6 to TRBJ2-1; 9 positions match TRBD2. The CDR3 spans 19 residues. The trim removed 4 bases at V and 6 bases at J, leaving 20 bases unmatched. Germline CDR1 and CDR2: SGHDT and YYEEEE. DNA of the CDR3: TGTGCCAGCAGCCTTGATCCGGTGGTGGGCGGGGGGGCCGTCAATGAGCAGTTCTTC. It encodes CASSLDPVVGGGAVNEQFF.

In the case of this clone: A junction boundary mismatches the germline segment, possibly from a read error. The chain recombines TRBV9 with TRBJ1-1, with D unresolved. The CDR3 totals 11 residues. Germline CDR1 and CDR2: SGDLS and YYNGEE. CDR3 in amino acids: CASSVNSEAFF. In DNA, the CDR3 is TGTGCCAGCAGCGTAAACAGTGAAGCTTTCTTT.

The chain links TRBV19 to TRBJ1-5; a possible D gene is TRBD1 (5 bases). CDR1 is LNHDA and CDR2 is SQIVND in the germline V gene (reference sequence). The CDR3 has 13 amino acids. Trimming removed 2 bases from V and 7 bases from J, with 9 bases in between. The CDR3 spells CASSIPGLQPQHF. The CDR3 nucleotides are TGTGCCAGTAGTATACCAGGGCTCCAGCCCCAGCATTTT.

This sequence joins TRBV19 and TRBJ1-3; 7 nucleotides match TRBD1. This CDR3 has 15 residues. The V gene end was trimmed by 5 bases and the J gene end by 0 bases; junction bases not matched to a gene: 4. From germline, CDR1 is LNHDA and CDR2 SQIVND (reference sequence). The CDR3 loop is CASSVQGTSGNTIYF. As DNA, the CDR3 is TGTGCCAGTAGTGTACAGGGGACCTCTGGAAACACCATATATTTT.

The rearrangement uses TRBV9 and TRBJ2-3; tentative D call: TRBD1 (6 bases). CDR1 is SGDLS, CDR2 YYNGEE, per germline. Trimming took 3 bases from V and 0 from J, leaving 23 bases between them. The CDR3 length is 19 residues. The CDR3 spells CASSARGQAGAFSTDTQYF. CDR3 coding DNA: TGTGCCAGCAGCGCCCGGGGCCAGGCAGGGGCATTTAGCACAGATACGCAGTATTTT. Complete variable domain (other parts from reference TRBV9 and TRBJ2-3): DSGVTQTPKHLITATGQRVTLRCSPRSGDLSVYWYQQSLDQGLQFLIQYYNGEERAKGNILERFSAQQFPDLHSELNLSSLELGDSALYFCASSARGQAGAFSTDTQYFGPGTRLTVL.

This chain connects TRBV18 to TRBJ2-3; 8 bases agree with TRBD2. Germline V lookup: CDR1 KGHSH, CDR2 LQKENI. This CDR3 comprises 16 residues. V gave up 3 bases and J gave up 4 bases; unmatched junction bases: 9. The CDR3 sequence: CASSPPRGGPADTQYF. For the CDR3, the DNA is TGTGCCAGCTCACCCCCACGGGGGGGGCCTGCAGATACGCAGTATTTT.

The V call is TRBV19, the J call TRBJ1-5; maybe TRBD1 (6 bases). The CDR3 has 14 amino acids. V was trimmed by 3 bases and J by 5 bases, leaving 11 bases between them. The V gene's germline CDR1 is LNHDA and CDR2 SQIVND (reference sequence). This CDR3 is CASSMAGAHQPQHF. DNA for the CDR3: TGTGCCAGTAGTATGGCAGGGGCTCATCAGCCCCAGCATTTT.

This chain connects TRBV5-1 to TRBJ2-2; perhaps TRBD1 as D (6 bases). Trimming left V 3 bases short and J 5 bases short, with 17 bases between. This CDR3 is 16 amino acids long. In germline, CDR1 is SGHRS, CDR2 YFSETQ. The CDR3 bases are TGCGCCAGCAGCTGGACAGTCCTCGGTTTAACCGGGGAGCTGTTTTTT. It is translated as CASSWTVLGLTGELFF. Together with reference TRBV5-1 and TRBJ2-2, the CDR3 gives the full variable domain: KAGVTQTPRYLIKTRGQQVTLSCSPISGHRSVSWYQQTPGQGLQFLFEYFSETQRNKGNFPGRFSGRQFSNSRSEMNVSTLELGDSALYLCASSWTVLGLTGELFFGEGSRLTVL.

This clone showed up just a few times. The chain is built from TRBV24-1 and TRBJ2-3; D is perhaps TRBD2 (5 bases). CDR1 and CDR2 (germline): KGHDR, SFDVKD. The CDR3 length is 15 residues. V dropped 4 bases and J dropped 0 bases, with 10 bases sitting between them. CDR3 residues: CATSDPGTSTDTQYF. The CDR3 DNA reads TGTGCCACCAGTGACCCGGGAACTAGCACAGATACGCAGTATTTT.

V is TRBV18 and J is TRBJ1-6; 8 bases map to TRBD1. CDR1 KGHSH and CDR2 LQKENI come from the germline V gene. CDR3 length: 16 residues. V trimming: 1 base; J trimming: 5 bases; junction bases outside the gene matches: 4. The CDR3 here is CASSPLPGGNNSPLHF. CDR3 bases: TGTGCCAGCTCACCACTCCCAGGGGGCAATAATTCACCCCTCCACTTT. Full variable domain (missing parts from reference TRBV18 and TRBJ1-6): NAGVMQNPRHLVRRRGQEARLRCSPMKGHSHVYWYRQLPEEGLKFMVYLQKENIIDESGMPKERFSAEFPKEGPSILRIQQVVRGDSAAYFCASSPLPGGNNSPLHFGNGTRLTVT.

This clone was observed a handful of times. The CDR3 region is CASSFRSDRDSTDTQYF. CDR3 in DNA: TGCGCCAGCAGCTTCCGCAGCGATCGGGATAGCACAGATACGCAGTATTTT. The chain recombines TRBV5-1 with TRBJ2-3, with D tentatively TRBD2 (5 bases). Germline CDR1 reads SGHRS; CDR2 reads YFSETQ. This CDR3 region has 17 residues. V was trimmed by 2 bases and J by 0 bases, leaving 16 bases between them. Together with reference TRBV5-1 and TRBJ2-3, the CDR3 gives the full variable domain: KAGVTQTPRYLIKTRGQQVTLSCSPISGHRSVSWYQQTPGQGLQFLFEYFSETQRNKGNFPGRFSGRQFSNSRSEMNVSTLELGDSALYLCASSFRSDRDSTDTQYFGPGTRLTVL.

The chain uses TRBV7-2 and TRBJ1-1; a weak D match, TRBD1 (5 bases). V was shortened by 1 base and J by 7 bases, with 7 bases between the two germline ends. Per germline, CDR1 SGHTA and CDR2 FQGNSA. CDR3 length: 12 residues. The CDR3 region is CASSLGGGEAFF. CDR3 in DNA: TGTGCCAGCAGCTTAGGGGGCGGTGAAGCTTTCTTT.

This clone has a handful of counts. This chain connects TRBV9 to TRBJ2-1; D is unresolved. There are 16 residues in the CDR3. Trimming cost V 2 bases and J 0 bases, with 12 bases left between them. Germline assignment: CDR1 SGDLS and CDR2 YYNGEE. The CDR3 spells CASSVTGLNSYNEQFF. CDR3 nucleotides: TGTGCCAGCAGCGTGACGGGTCTCAACTCCTACAATGAGCAGTTCTTC.

This chain's CDR3 is CASSRQLDLRGDTQYF. The CDR3 bases are TGTGCCAGCAGCCGGCAACTAGACCTCCGGGGGGATACGCAGTATTTT. This chain connects TRBV4-2 to TRBJ2-3, with D perhaps TRBD2 (6 bases). Germline CDR1 LGHNA, CDR2 YNFKEQ. The CDR3 has 16 residues. V lost 4 bases and J lost 6, with 20 bases in between.

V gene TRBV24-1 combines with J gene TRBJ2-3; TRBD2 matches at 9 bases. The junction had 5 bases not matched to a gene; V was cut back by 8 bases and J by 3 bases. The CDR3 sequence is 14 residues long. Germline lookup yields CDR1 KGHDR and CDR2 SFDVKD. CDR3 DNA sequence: TGTGCCACCACTAGCGGGGTGTTAACAGATACGCAGTATTTT. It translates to CATTSGVLTDTQYF.